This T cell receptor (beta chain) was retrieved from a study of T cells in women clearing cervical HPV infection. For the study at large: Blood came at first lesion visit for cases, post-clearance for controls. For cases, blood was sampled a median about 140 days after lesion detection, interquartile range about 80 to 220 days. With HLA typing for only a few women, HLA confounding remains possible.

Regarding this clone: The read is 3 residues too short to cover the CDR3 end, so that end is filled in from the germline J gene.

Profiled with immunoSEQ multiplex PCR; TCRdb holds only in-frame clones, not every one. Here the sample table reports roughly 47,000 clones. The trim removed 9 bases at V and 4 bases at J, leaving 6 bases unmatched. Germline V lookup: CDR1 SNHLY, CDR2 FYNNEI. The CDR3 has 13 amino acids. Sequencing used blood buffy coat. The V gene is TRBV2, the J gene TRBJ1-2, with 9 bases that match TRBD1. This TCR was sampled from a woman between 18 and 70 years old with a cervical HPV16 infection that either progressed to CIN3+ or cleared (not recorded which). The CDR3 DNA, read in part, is TGTGCCAGACAGGGGGCAGCGGGCTATGGC. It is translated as CARQGAAGYG. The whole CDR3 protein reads CARQGAAGYGYTF.